The 17 T cell receptor beta chains listed next were all sequenced from one sample in a study of human T cells and chemical hapten exposure (dated by TCRdb to the early 2020s). Libraries were made using RACE. TCRdb shows the sequencer as NextSeq 500. Clones were called with MiXCR by TCRdb after fastp trimmed the public reads at Q25, and only in-frame beta chains were retained. Identical CDR3 protein sequences are pooled into one entry, listed with their most common genes and DNA. This sample comprises about 110,000 distinct CDR3 sequences, more than 10% of them detected only once. Clones ranked in the top ten supply roughly 1.5% of the sample. The time point label, as the study defines it: pre-sensitization, week 0. Read against the paper, the sample's treatment or condition label means: therapeutic diphenylcyclopropenone sensitization with weekly scalp DPC. Sequences were derived from whole blood, sampled in connection with sensitization to the hapten diphenylcyclopropenone (DPC). The receptors shown here come from a woman between 45 and 65 years old with alopecia areata. Some clones in this sample may be carry-over from other donors' samples.

This rearrangement joins TRBV5-6 to TRBJ1-6, with a possible D match to TRBD1 (5 bases). CDR1 SGHDT and CDR2 YYEEEE come from the germline V gene. Trimming cost V 1 base and J 10 bases, with 15 bases left between them. This CDR3 is 15 amino acids long. Written as DNA, the CDR3 is TGTGCCAGCAGCTTGAGGGGACCGTCCAGGTCACCCCTCCACTTT. Amino acid sequence: CASSLRGPSRSPLHF.

This clonotype turned up a few times. The chain is built from TRBV18 and TRBJ2-2; 7 bases are a match to TRBD1. The CDR3 length is 16 residues. The V gene end was trimmed by 1 base and the J gene end by 0 bases; junction bases not matched to a gene: 2. CDR1 and CDR2 (germline): KGHSH, LQKENI. The CDR3 sequence: CASSPLGQTNTGELFF. The CDR3 coding sequence is TGTGCCAGCTCACCACTGGGACAGACGAACACCGGGGAGCTGTTTTTT.

The rearrangement joins TRBV7-6 to TRBJ1-1; perhaps TRBD1 as D (6 bases). Per the germline V gene, CDR1 is SGHVS and CDR2 is FNYEAQ. The CDR3 runs 16 residues. V was trimmed by 5 bases and J by 1 base, leaving 17 bases between them. The CDR3 spells CASSPGHSLSNTEAFF. In DNA, the CDR3 is TGTGCCAGCAGCCCGGGACACTCGCTTTCGAACACTGAAGCTTTCTTT.

This clonotype has just a few counts. V is TRBV11-2 and J is TRBJ2-5; the D is unclear. The CDR3 sequence is 11 residues long. Between the trimmed V and J ends, which lost 5 bases and 7 bases, there was a span of 8 bases. Germline V gives CDR1 SGHAT, CDR2 FQNNGV. Here the CDR3 DNA reads TGTGCCAGCAGCGCCCCAGGGACCCAGTACTTC. This translates into CASSAPGTQYF.

This clonotype ranks as medium-sized. The CDR3: CASSGTNYGYTF. CDR3 DNA sequence: TGCGCCAGCAGTGGCACTAACTATGGCTACACCTTC. The chain links TRBV10-2 to TRBJ1-2; unclear D gene. CDR1 is WSHSY, CDR2 SAAADI, per germline. CDR3 length: 12 amino acids. Trimming shortened V by 4 bases and J by 0 bases, and 3 bases separated the two germline ends.

This clonotype was counted ten times or more. The chain recombines TRBV7-2 with TRBJ1-1; D gene ambiguous. The V gene's germline CDR1 is SGHTA and CDR2 FQGNSA. The CDR3 has 13 amino acids. Trimming took off 3 bases at V and 1 base at J, with 6 bases between the two ends. CDR3 nucleotides: TGTGCCAGCAGCTTGAACAGGAACACTGAAGCTTTCTTT. Translation: CASSLNRNTEAFF.

This clonotype has ten or more counts. CDR3 sequence (DNA): TGTGCCAGCAGCCAATCCCCCGGGTTCATAATAAATTCACCCCTCCACTTT. Protein product: CASSQSPGFIINSPLHF. The chain carries TRBV3-1 and TRBJ1-6; unclear D gene. The CDR3 length is 17 residues. CDR1 and CDR2 (germline): LGHDT, YNNKEL (reference sequence). Trimming shortened V by 2 bases and J by 7 bases, and 18 bases separated the two germline ends.

This clonotype was detected only a few times. CDR3 nucleotides: TGTGCCAGTAGTACACCGGGACAGAGGGGCTACGAGCAGTACTTC. Protein product: CASSTPGQRGYEQYF. This rearrangement joins TRBV19 to TRBJ2-7; 7 bases fit TRBD1. The V segment lost 4 bases and the J segment 3 bases; nucleotides outside the gene matches: 9. Germline CDR1 reads LNHDA; CDR2 reads SQIVND (reference sequence). The CDR3 loop spans 15 amino acids.

The chain carries TRBV13 and TRBJ2-7; 9 nucleotides match TRBD2. The CDR3 is 19 residues long. CDR1 and CDR2 (germline): PRHDT, FYEKMQ (reference sequence). V was pared by 2 bases and J by 0 bases, with 14 bases of the junction left unmatched. The CDR3 DNA reads as TGTGCCAGCAGCTTATCAGGGACTAGCTCTTATCTGAGCTCCTACGAGCAGTACTTC. Protein product: CASSLSGTSSYLSSYEQYF.

The V call is TRBV18, the J call TRBJ2-3; 8 bases are a match to TRBD2. V shed 7 bases and J 4 bases; nucleotides not matched to a gene: 10. This CDR3 spans 15 amino acids. Germline V lookup: CDR1 KGHSH, CDR2 LQKENI. DNA for the CDR3: TGTGCCAGCTTAGAAGGGGAGACTAGCGCAGATACGCAGTATTTT. This encodes CASLEGETSADTQYF.

This clonotype was detected many times. This chain connects TRBV4-3 to TRBJ1-1; 7 bases agree with TRBD1. Germline CDR1 is LGHNA and CDR2 is YSLEER. With V trimmed by 1 base and J by 6 bases, 14 bases remained unmatched. The CDR3 extends over 17 amino acids. Here the CDR3 DNA reads TGCGCCAGCAGCCAAGTGGGGCTAGGGGGCGGCGTCCCTGAAGCTTTCTTT. Residues: CASSQVGLGGGVPEAFF.

About this clonotype: A much larger clone sits a single nucleotide away, making a read error possible. The chain links TRBV5-1 to TRBJ2-3, with TRBD1 identical over 7 bases. The J call may be faulty, since TRBJ1-5 better matches the DNA end. The CDR3 runs 14 residues. The germline V gene encodes CDR1 SGHRS and CDR2 YFSETQ. The CDR3 DNA is TGCGCCAGCAGCTGGGCCAAAGGGACAGATACGCAGCATTTT. As protein: CASSWAKGTDTQHF.

Comment on this clonotype: The junction departs from germline at one end; a sequencing error may be responsible. The DNA for the CDR3 is TGTGCCAGCAACTCTCAGCCCCGGACAATTGACTTC. Translating gives CASNSQPRTIDF. This chain links TRBV28 with TRBJ2-7; weak D call: TRBD1 (5 bases). The CDR3 length is 12 residues. CDR1 is MDHEN, CDR2 SYDVKM, per germline.

This clonotype was recorded a few times. This chain joins TRBV28 and TRBJ1-5; D remains ambiguous. This CDR3 has 14 amino acids. Deletions cut 2 bases from V and 5 bases from J, with 10 bases between. Looked up from germline, CDR1 is MDHEN and CDR2 is SYDVKM. The CDR3 bases are TGTGCCAGCAGTTTAACAACAGACTATCAGCCCCAGCATTTT. It codes for CASSLTTDYQPQHF.

In its sample, this clonotype was seen a few times. V is TRBV3-1 and J is TRBJ1-2; D possibly corresponds to TRBD1 (5 bases). The CDR3 contains 17 residues. Germline CDR1 LGHDT, CDR2 YNNKEL (reference sequence). Trimming left V 0 bases short and J 7 bases short, with 21 bases between. CDR3 sequence: CASSQEGPDPFGGGYTF. CDR3 DNA: TGTGCCAGCAGCCAAGAGGGGCCCGATCCATTCGGAGGTGGCTACACCTTC. The entire variable domain, with the rest obtained from reference TRBV3-1 and TRBJ1-2, is as follows: DTAVSQTPKYLVTQMGNDKSIKCEQNLGHDTMYWYKQDSKKFLKIMFSYNNKELIINETVPNRFSPKSPDKAHLNLHINSLELGDSAVYFCASSQEGPDPFGGGYTFGSGTRLTVV.

The chain combines TRBV6-5 with TRBJ1-6, with D possibly being TRBD1 (5 bases). CDR1 and CDR2 from the germline V gene are MNHEY and SVGAGI. V was trimmed by 0 bases and J by 8 bases, leaving 17 bases between them. The CDR3 is 17 residues long. CDR3 loop: CASSYSPTAGVYSPLHF. CDR3 sequence (DNA): TGTGCCAGCAGTTACTCTCCGACAGCGGGGGTGTATTCACCCCTCCACTTT.

This clonotype has a handful of counts. V and J are TRBV11-2 and TRBJ2-7; D not resolved. The CDR3 sequence is 13 residues long. Germline CDR1 and CDR2: SGHAT and FQNNGV. V was pared by 6 bases and J by 3 bases, with 12 bases between. The CDR3 is CASRGSRDYEQYF. CDR3 nucleotide sequence: TGTGCCAGCAGGGGTTCCCGTGACTACGAGCAGTACTTC.